A selection of T cell receptor beta chains follows, all from one sample in a study of blood T cell repertoires in COVID-19. This table comes from immunoSEQ multiplex PCR, and its TCRdb copy is limited to in-frame clones, with some not included. The repertoire holds about 160,000 clones, with approximately 84% as singletons. The specimen sequenced was PBMCs or T cells enriched from blood (not recorded which). The receptor set was obtained from a woman aged 40 to 55 with acute COVID-19. The CDR3 runs from the conserved cysteine through the conserved F or W.

V	J	CDR3
TRBV18	TRBJ1-3	CASTGSSGNTIYF
TRBV2	TRBJ1-2	CASARGREAGTFLYGYTF
TRBV11-3	TRBJ2-1	CASSLGVAREGYNEQFF
TRBV7-9	TRBJ2-7	CASSPGTSGRISEQYF
TRBV19	TRBJ1-2	CASSRQGANYGYTF
TRBV6-1	TRBJ1-1	CASSEPNLARRLTEAFF
TRBV11-2	TRBJ2-1	CASSLVGGSGSYNEQFF
TRBV11-3	TRBJ1-1	CASSSGGTEAFF
TRBV29-1	TRBJ1-1	CSVEPSNTEAFF
TRBV5-5	TRBJ2-1	CASSSMVLNHEQFF
TRBV11-3	TRBJ1-1	CASSLFGLNTEAFF
TRBV9	TRBJ2-1	CASSVSGGISYNEQFF
TRBV19	TRBJ2-6	CASSSRSGSTWANVLTF
TRBV7-3	TRBJ2-2	CASSSGTDTGELFF
TRBV19	TRBJ1-2	CASSTDRGESYGYTF
TRBV5-8	TRBJ2-3	CASSAVRETLTDTQYF
TRBV29-1	TRBJ2-5	CSVGQGAQETQYF
TRBV7-8	TRBJ2-5	CASSSGLANQETQYF
TRBV5-1	TRBJ2-3	CASSSYGTGVSDTQYF
TRBV23-1	TRBJ2-7	CASSPRRNEQYF
TRBV27	TRBJ2-7	CASLTSGSAQYF
TRBV6-5	TRBJ2-1	CASSPGSGFYNEQFF
TRBV7-9	TRBJ1-2	CASSLGQGLGGYTF
TRBV19	TRBJ2-3	CASSKAGASTDTQYF
TRBV2	TRBJ1-1	CASSEYNRNTEAFF
TRBV18	TRBJ2-5	CASSPQTSGETQYF
TRBV29-1	TRBJ2-7	CSVRQGLGSDYEQYF
TRBV5-1	TRBJ2-5	CASSSMPGVQETQYF
TRBV12-3/TRBV12-4	TRBJ2-1	CASSLRNEQFF
TRBV6-2/TRBV6-3	TRBJ2-7	CASSYASGSYEQYF
TRBV28	TRBJ1-2	CASSIRPGGIGGYTF
TRBV6-5	TRBJ1-2	CASSRDRDSYYGYTF
TRBV5-4	TRBJ1-6	CASKLGQGRNSPLHF
TRBV30	TRBJ2-1	CAWMGRPGQLAGVRYNEQFF
TRBV5-4	TRBJ2-5	CASSGIGAQETQYF
TRBV7-8	TRBJ1-6	CASSSGQRYNSPLHF
TRBV6-6	TRBJ2-1	CATRSREGQDEQFF
TRBV19	TRBJ2-3	CASSIDGLAGAVTQYF
TRBV6-4	TRBJ2-1	CASSAAGSPNEQFF
TRBV3-1/TRBV3-2	TRBJ2-7	CASSSGTVYEQYF
TRBV11-1	TRBJ2-1	CASTEREDNEQFF
TRBV18	TRBJ2-7	CASSPEQGLEQYF
TRBV27	TRBJ1-3	CASSSGGWGRGNTIYF
TRBV4-1	TRBJ2-6	CASSQQGDLSGANVLTF
TRBV30	TRBJ1-1	CAWNHRGSTEAFF
TRBV10-3	TRBJ1-2	CAISGQGDNYGYTF